The rows below give T cell receptor beta chains drawn from one sample of a study of T cells in Graves' hyperthyroidism and ophthalmopathy. TCRdb re-called the multiplex PCR reads through MiXCR, storing one row per CDR3 protein. The sample yields about 380,000 distinct CDR3 sequences, approximately 15% seen once. Sequencing was done on a sample of blood. The receptors originated from a man under 40 with Graves' hyperthyroidism that later progressed to Graves' ophthalmopathy. CDR3s include the opening cysteine and the closing phenylalanine or tryptophan. D genes are given only for firm matches. Expanded clones get a size class; other rows say once, few or many, or leave the size out.

CDR3 DNA | CDR3 protein | V gene | clone size | J gene | D gene
TGTGCCAGCAGCTATCGGGGGGGCCTTGATGAGCAGTTCTTC | CASSYRGGLDEQFF | TRBV7-8 | . | TRBJ2-1 | TRBD2
TGTGCCAGCATTCAGGGGCTTAGCAATCAGCCCCAGCATTTT | CASIQGLSNQPQHF | TRBV28 | many | TRBJ1-5 | .
TGTGCCAGCAGGGGGACAGGCACAGATACGCAGTATTTT | CASRGTGTDTQYF | TRBV6-1 | few | TRBJ2-3 | TRBD1
TGTGCCAGCAGTCTGCGGACAGCTATGAACACTGAAGCTTTCTTT | CASSLRTAMNTEAFF | TRBV28 | many | TRBJ1-1 | .
TGTGCCAGCAGCCAGCTAGCACTTTACAATGAGCAGTTCTTC | CASSQLALYNEQFF | TRBV12-3/TRBV12-4 | many | TRBJ2-1 | .
TGTGCCAGCAGTGGGGGGGGGGGACAAATGAACACTGAAGCTTTCTTT | CASSGGGGQMNTEAFF | TRBV2 | . | TRBJ1-1 | .
TGTGCCAGCAGTGGTCTAGCGGGGAGGAACGAGCAGTACTTC | CASSGLAGRNEQYF | TRBV2 | few | TRBJ2-7 | TRBD2
TGCGCCAGCAGCGGGGGACAGATGGATGAAAAACTGTTTTTT | CASSGGQMDEKLFF | TRBV5-1 | many | TRBJ1-4 | TRBD1
TGTGCCAGCAGCTTAAGGGGACTCCGACTGGGACTATATGGCTACACCTTC | CASSLRGLRLGLYGYTF | TRBV7-2 | . | TRBJ1-2 | .
TGCAGTGCGTACGGGGACACCCAAAGGGCTTTCTTT | CSAYGDTQRAFF | TRBV20-1 | many | TRBJ1-1 | .
TGTGCCACCAGCAGTAAAGTGTCCAATCAGCCCCAGCATTTT | CATSSKVSNQPQHF | TRBV15 | . | TRBJ1-5 | .
TGTGCCAGCAGTTACTCGGATTGGGGCGGGGGGCTAGAGCAGTACTTC | CASSYSDWGGGLEQYF | TRBV6-5 | . | TRBJ2-7 | TRBD2
TGTGCCAGCAGCCACACCGGACCCCTTGCTGAAGCTTTCTTT | CASSHTGPLAEAFF | TRBV3-1 | . | TRBJ1-1 | .
TGTGCCAGCAGCTACGACAGGGGGCCCCAAGAGACCCAGTACTTC | CASSYDRGPQETQYF | TRBV7-2 | few | TRBJ2-5 | TRBD1
TGTGCCTGGAGTGGGAGGAACACTGAAGCTTTCTTT | CAWSGRNTEAFF | TRBV30 | many | TRBJ1-1 | .
TGTGCCAGCAGTCACGAAGGGGGTTCCCCCTACGAGCAGTACTTC | CASSHEGGSPYEQYF | TRBV6-1 | many | TRBJ2-7 | .
TGTGCCAGCAGCTTAGGCTCCAGCGGGCAGGGAGAGACCCAGTACTTC | CASSLGSSGQGETQYF | TRBV13 | few | TRBJ2-5 | .
TGTGCCAGCAGTTCGCCGGGACAGGGTTTTGACGAGCAGTACTTC | CASSSPGQGFDEQYF | TRBV28 | many | TRBJ2-7 | TRBD1
TGCGCCAGCACCCCGGTTGGCCACTATGGCTACACCTTC | CASTPVGHYGYTF | TRBV10-2 | . | TRBJ1-2 | .
TGTGCCAGCTCACCCCCCCGGGACAGGGACGAGCAGTACTTC | CASSPPRDRDEQYF | TRBV18 | few | TRBJ2-7 | TRBD1
TGTGCCAGCGGCTTGGCAGGACAGGGCTACGAGCAGTACTTC | CASGLAGQGYEQYF | TRBV5-4 | . | TRBJ2-7 | TRBD1
TGTGCCAGCAGCTGGCTGGCGGGGGGGAACAATGAGCAGTTCTTC | CASSWLAGGNNEQFF | TRBV5-5 | few | TRBJ2-1 | TRBD2
TGCAGTGCTAGGGGTCACGCAGAGACCCAGTACTTC | CSARGHAETQYF | TRBV20-1 | many | TRBJ2-5 | .
TGTGCCAGCAGCGGGGGCGCAGGAGGTGAAGCTTTCTTT | CASSGGAGGEAFF | TRBV12-3/TRBV12-4 | many | TRBJ1-1 | .
TGTGCCAGCAGCCATGGGAGGGGATGGCACACCGGGGAGCTGTTTTTT | CASSHGRGWHTGELFF | TRBV7-9 | . | TRBJ2-2 | TRBD2
TGTGCCAGCAGCCAAGAGAACAGGGGTTATACGCAGTATTTT | CASSQENRGYTQYF | TRBV3-1 | many | TRBJ2-3 | TRBD1
TGCAGTGCTAGGTCCGGGATCAATCAGCCCCAGCATTTT | CSARSGINQPQHF | TRBV20-1 | many | TRBJ1-5 | .
TGTGCCAGCAGCTTAGTGGTGTCAGGGAACACTGAAGCTTTCTTT | CASSLVVSGNTEAFF | TRBV7-9 | . | TRBJ1-1 | .
TGTGCCAGCAGGGGGACAGAATCCTACAATGAGCAGTTCTTC | CASRGTESYNEQFF | TRBV11-2 | few | TRBJ2-1 | TRBD1
TGTGCCAGCGCGGTTACGGCGGGGGGAAGGGATACGCAGTATTTT | CASAVTAGGRDTQYF | TRBV11-2 | many | TRBJ2-3 | TRBD2
TGTGCCAGCAGCTTGTATGACTCTGGGGCCAACGTCCTGACTTTC | CASSLYDSGANVLTF | TRBV7-3 | few | TRBJ2-6 | .
TGTGCCAGCAGCGTAGCGGGGAATACTAATGAAAAACTGTTTTTT | CASSVAGNTNEKLFF | TRBV9 | once | TRBJ1-4 | .
TGTGCCACCCAAATCGGGGGATGGAGTGGCCAGTACTTC | CATQIGGWSGQYF | TRBV15 | many | TRBJ2-5 | .